The clone carrying this T cell receptor beta chain was detected a few times. The sample is drawn from a study of blood T cell repertoires in COVID-19. Study-wide background: COVID-19 samples, acute and convalescent, were from the United States, Italy and Spain. The analysed material was cDNA or gDNA that came from T cells, B-cell-depleted T cells, or PBMCs.

Original processing notes: For nucleated cells, counts were estimated from reference gene primer amplification. Produced via immunoSEQ multiplex PCR; TCRdb's table is partial and in-frame only. The V and J calls and clone size were taken over from that table, and D and trimming were inferred from the DNA. The sample carries around 190,000 clones, more than 75% recorded once. CDR3 length: 14 residues. In germline, CDR1 is MNHEY, CDR2 SMNVEV (reference sequence). With 5 bases removed from V and 8 bases from J, the gap between germline ends came to 15 bases. The sequencing sample was made of peripheral blood. This TCR came from a woman aged 45-65 years with active or convalescent COVID-19. This chain uses TRBV27 with TRBJ1-4; D is unclear. The CDR3 loop is CASSPRKDSEKLFF. CDR3 DNA sequence: TGTGCCAGCAGTCCCAGAAAAGACTCGGAAAAACTGTTTTTT. The variable domain in full, completed from reference TRBV27 and TRBJ1-4, reads EAQVTQNPRYLITVTGKKLTVTCSQNMNHEYMSWYRQDPGLGLRQIYYSMNVEVTDKGDVPEGYKVSRKEKRNFPLILESPSPNQTSLYFCASSPRKDSEKLFFGSGTQLSVL.